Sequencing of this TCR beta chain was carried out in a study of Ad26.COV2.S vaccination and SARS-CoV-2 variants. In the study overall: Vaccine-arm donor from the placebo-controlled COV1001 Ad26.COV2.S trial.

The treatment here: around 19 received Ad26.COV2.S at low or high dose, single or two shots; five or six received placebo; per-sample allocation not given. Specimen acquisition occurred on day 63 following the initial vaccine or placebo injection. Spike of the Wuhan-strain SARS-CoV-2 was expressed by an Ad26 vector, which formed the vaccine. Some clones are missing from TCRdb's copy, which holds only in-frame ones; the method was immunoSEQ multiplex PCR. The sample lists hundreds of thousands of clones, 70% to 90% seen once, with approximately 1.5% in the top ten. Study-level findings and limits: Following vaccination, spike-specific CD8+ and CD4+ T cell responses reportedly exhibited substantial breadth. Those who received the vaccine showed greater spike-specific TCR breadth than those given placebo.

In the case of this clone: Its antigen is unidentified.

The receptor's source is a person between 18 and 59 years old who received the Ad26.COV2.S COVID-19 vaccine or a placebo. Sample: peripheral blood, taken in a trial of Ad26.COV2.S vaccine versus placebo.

CDR3 sequence reads: CASSYSEGNTEAFF. In DNA form, the CDR3 reads TGTGCCAGCAGTTACTCAGAGGGGAACACTGAAGCTTTCTTT. V usage is TRBV6-5 and J usage is TRBJ1-1, with no clear D. Germline V lookup: CDR1 MNHEY, CDR2 SVGAGI. The CDR3 is made up of 14 amino acids. Trimming took off 0 bases at V and 1 base at J, with 6 bases between the two ends.